This TCR beta chain was recorded in a study of blood T cell repertoires in COVID-19. V was cut by 6 bases and J by 2 bases, with 11 bases left in between. The CDR3 spans 14 residues. Per the germline V gene, CDR1 is MNHEY and CDR2 is SMNVEV (reference sequence). Methods used by the authors: Reference gene primer amplification gave estimated nucleated cell counts. Profiled with immunoSEQ multiplex PCR; TCRdb holds only in-frame clones, not every one. V and J calls and clone size are copied from that table; D and trimming were computed from the DNA. Of around 200,000 clones listed, about 81% were seen once; the top ten hold roughly 3.2%. Recruitment covered about two dozen US areas and drew participants whose ages spanned 18 to 89 years. Recovery meant two consecutive negative NP/OP PCR tests, professional clearance, or resolved symptoms.

This TCR derives from a woman in her 30s who had recovered from COVID-19. The sample consisted of PBMCs or T cells enriched from blood (not recorded which). The rearrangement links TRBV27 to TRBJ1-3, with D possibly matching TRBD1 (5 bases). The CDR3 DNA follows: TGTGCCAGCAGCCGCGCGGGGGCTGGAAACACCATATATTTT. Translating it yields CASSRAGAGNTIYF.